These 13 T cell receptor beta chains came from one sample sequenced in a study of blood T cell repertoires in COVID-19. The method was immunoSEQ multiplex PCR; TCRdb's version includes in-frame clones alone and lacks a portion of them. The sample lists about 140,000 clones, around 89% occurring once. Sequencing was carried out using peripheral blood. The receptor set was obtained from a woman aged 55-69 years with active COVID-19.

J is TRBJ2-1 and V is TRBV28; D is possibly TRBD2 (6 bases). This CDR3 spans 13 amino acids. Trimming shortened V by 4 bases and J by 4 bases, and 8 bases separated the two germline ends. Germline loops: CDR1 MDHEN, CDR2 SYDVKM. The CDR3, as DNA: TGTGCCAGCAGTTCGGGACTTTACAATGAGCAGTTCTTC. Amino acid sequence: CASSSGLYNEQFF.

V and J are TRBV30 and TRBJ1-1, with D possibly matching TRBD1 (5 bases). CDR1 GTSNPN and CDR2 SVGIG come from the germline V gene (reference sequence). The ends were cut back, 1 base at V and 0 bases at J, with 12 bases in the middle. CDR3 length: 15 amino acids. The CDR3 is CAWSAGRTLNTEAFF. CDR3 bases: TGTGCCTGGAGTGCAGGGCGAACCCTGAACACTGAAGCTTTCTTT.

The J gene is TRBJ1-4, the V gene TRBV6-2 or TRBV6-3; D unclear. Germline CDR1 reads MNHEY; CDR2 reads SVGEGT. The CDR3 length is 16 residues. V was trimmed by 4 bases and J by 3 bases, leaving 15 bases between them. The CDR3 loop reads CASSSGRVRANEKLFF. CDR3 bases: TGTGCCAGCAGTTCTGGCCGCGTTCGGGCTAATGAAAAACTGTTTTTT.

CDR3 nucleotide sequence: TGTGCCAGCAGCTTGCCCAGCGGGAGTTTAGATACGCAGTATTTT. Encoded protein: CASSLPSGSLDTQYF. The chain combines TRBV5-4 with TRBJ2-3; 8 bases match TRBD2. Losses at the gene ends were 1 base for V and 5 bases for J; bases not matched to a gene: 6. This CDR3 region has 15 residues. Germline V CDR1 and CDR2: SGHNT, YYREEE (reference sequence).

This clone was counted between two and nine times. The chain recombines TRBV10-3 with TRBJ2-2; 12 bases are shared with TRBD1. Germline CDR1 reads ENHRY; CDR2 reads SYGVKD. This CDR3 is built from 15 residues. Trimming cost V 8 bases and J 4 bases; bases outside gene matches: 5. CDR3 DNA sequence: TGTGCCATCGGAGGGACAGGGGGCGTCACCGGGGAGCTGTTTTTT. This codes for CAIGGTGGVTGELFF.

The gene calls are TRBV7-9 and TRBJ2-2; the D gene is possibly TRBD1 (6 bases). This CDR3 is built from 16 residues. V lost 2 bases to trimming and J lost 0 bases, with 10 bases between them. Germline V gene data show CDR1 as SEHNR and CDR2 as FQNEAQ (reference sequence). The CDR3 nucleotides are TGTGCCAGCAGCTTAATGGGGACACCGAACACCGGGGAGCTGTTTTTT. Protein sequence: CASSLMGTPNTGELFF.

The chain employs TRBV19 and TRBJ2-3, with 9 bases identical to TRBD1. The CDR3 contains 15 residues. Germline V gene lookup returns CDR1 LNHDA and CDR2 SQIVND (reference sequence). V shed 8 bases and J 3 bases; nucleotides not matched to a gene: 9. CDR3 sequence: CASSEGDRVTDTQYF. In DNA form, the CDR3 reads TGTGCCAGTTCGGAAGGGGACAGGGTAACAGATACGCAGTATTTT.

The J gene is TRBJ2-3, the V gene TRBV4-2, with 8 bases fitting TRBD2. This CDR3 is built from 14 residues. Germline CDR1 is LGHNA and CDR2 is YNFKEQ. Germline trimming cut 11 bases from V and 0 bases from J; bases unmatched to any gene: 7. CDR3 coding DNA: TGTGCCGGATCAGCGGGGGAAAGCACAGATACGCAGTATTTT. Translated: CAGSAGESTDTQYF.

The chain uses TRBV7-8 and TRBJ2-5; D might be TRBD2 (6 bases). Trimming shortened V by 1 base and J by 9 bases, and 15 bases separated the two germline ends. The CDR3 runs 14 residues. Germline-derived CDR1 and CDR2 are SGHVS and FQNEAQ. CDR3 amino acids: CASSLDGTRGAQYF. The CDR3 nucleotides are TGTGCCAGCAGCTTAGATGGGACCCGCGGGGCCCAGTACTTC.

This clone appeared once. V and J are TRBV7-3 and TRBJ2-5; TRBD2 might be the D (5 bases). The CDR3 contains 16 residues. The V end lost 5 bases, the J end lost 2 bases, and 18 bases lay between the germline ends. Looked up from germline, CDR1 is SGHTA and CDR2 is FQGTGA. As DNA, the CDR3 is TGTGCCAGCAGCCCTAGGCGTCTAGCAGAACAAGAGACCCAGTACTTC. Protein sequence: CASSPRRLAEQETQYF.

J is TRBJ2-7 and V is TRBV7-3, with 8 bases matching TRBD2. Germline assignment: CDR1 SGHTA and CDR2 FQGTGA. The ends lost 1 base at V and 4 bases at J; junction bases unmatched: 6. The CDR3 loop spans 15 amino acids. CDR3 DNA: TGTGCCAGCAGCTTAAGAGCGGGAGAGAAATACGAGCAGTACTTC. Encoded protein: CASSLRAGEKYEQYF.

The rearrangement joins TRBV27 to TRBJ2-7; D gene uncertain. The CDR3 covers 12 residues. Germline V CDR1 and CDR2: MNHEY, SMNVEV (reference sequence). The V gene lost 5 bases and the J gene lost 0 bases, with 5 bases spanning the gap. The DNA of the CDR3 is TGTGCCAGCAGTCCCAGCTCCTACGAGCAGTACTTC. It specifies CASSPSSYEQYF.

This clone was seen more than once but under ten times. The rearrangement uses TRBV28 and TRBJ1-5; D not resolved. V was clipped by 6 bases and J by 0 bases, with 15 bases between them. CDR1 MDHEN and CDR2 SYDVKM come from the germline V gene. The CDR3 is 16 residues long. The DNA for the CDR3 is TGTGCCAGCAGCACCACCGTCTACTATAGCAATCAGCCCCAGCATTTT. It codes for CASSTTVYYSNQPQHF.